Reported below is one T cell receptor (beta chain). The antigen is unknown. This table comes from immunoSEQ multiplex PCR, and its TCRdb copy is limited to in-frame clones, with some not included. The repertoire has over 70,000 clones, about 90% of them found once; the top ten carry about 9.3%. Germline-derived CDR1 and CDR2 are SGHKS and YYEKEE (reference sequence). With V trimmed by 4 bases and J by 0 bases, 4 bases remained unmatched. The CDR3 runs 15 residues. These data belong to a study of T cell responses to AZD1222 COVID-19 vaccine. Whole-study results and caveats: No repertoire was sampled before or during the peak T cell response, only after it. Baseline testing showed seropositivity in only six or seven AZD1222 recipients.

V is TRBV5-5 and J is TRBJ1-5; 7 bases match TRBD1. The TCR originated in an adult in good health. Material: peripheral blood, obtained on day 0 of MenACWY control vaccination. In DNA form, the CDR3 reads TGTGCCAGCAGCCAGGGGGACAGTAGCAATCAGCCCCAGCATTTT. It specifies CASSQGDSSNQPQHF. Supplemented by reference TRBV5-5 and TRBJ1-5, the full variable domain reads DAGVTQSPTHLIKTRGQQVTLRCSPISGHKSVSWYQQVLGQGPQFIFQYYEKEERGRGNFPDRFSARQFPNYSSELNVNALLLGDSALYLCASSQGDSSNQPQHFGDGTRLSIL.